The rows below give T cell receptor beta chains drawn from one sample of a study of T cell changes during pregnancy in multiple sclerosis. Measured with immunoSEQ multiplex PCR; TCRdb has only the in-frame clones, and not every one. The data contain just under 40,000 clones, around nine tenths of them seen just once; the ten biggest clones take up approximately 0.49%. The sequencing here drew on CD4+ T cells from peripheral blood mononuclear cells, taken in the first trimester of pregnancy. The receptors were sampled from a female donor in good health, enrolled as a control in a pregnancy study. Each CDR3 is given with its conserved first and last residue. The D gene is left open where the match is weak. Part of the rows lack a size; the others show once, few, many or a class for expanded clones.

>TRBV5-1|TRBD1|-|TRBJ2-7
TGCGCCAGCAGCTCATTCCCGGGACAGGGGGTTTACGAGCAGTACTTC
CASSSFPGQGVYEQYF
>TRBV4-2|TRBD1|few|TRBJ1-2
TGTGCCAGCAGCCAACTCGAAGGGGGCGCGTCTGGCTACACCTTC
CASSQLEGGASGYTF
>TRBV6-5|TRBD1|-|TRBJ1-2
TGTGCCAGCAGTCCGGGACAGGGAAAGGGCTATGGCTACACCTTC
CASSPGQGKGYGYTF
>TRBV29-1|-|-|TRBJ1-5
TGCAGCGTTTCGACCGGGGGGGCGGGTAGCAATCAGCCCCAGCATTTT
CSVSTGGAGSNQPQHF
>TRBV19|-|-|TRBJ2-1
TGTGCCAGTAGTAAGAGACTACCCGACAATGAGCAGTTCTTC
CASSKRLPDNEQFF
>TRBV6-6|TRBD2|-|TRBJ2-7
TGTGCCAGCAGTTACTCTTCGGGGGGGCTATACGAGCAGTACTTC
CASSYSSGGLYEQYF
>TRBV4-2|-|-|TRBJ2-5
TGTGCCAGCAGCCAAGATTTCGGGGGCCAAGAGACCCAGTACTTC
CASSQDFGGQETQYF
>TRBV10-3|-|-|TRBJ1-2
TGTGCCATCAGTGAGTCGAGAACCTACTATGGCTACACCTTC
CAISESRTYYGYTF
>TRBV5-1|TRBD2|-|TRBJ2-1
TGCGCCAGCAGCTTGGCTCGCGGGGGGCGGACTGAGCAGTTCTTC
CASSLARGGRTEQFF
>TRBV7-2|-|-|TRBJ2-5
TGTGCCAGCAGCCGTCCTCAAGAGACCCAGTACTTC
CASSRPQETQYF
>TRBV28|-|-|TRBJ2-6
TGTGCCAGCAGTTCCATCTCTCACAGGGAAGCCTCTGGGGCCAACGTCCTGACTTTC
CASSSISHREASGANVLTF
>TRBV7-2|-|-|TRBJ2-1
TGTGCCAGCAGCTTAGGCGGGTCCTACAATGAGCAGTTCTTC
CASSLGGSYNEQFF
>TRBV7-9|-|once|TRBJ2-3
TGTGCCAGCAGCCACCTGGGCCCTCCACCCGATACGCAGTATTTT
CASSHLGPPPDTQYF
>TRBV19|-|-|TRBJ1-2
TGTGCCAGTAGTACCATACAGGGTAACTATGGCTACACCTTC
CASSTIQGNYGYTF
>TRBV19|-|-|TRBJ2-3
TGTGCCAGTAGTATCGCAGGGGTAACCACAGATACGCAGTATTTT
CASSIAGVTTDTQYF
>TRBV7-2|-|-|TRBJ1-3
TGTGCCAGCAGCCCTCCGGCGGTCTCTGGAAACACCATATATTTT
CASSPPAVSGNTIYF
>TRBV6-6|-|-|TRBJ2-7
TGTGCCAGCAGTTATGGGGCAGGGGCCTACGAGCAGTACTTC
CASSYGAGAYEQYF
>TRBV4-2|TRBD1|-|TRBJ1-4
TGTGCCAGCAGCCAAGGAGGGACAGGGGACGAAAAACTGTTTTTT
CASSQGGTGDEKLFF
>TRBV10-3|-|-|TRBJ2-7
TGTGCCATCAGTGTTCAGGGGGGTGGAACCTACGAGCAGTACTTC
CAISVQGGGTYEQYF
>TRBV29-1|TRBD1|-|TRBJ2-5
TGCAGCGCCATTGACAGGGAGGAGACCCAGTACTTC
CSAIDREETQYF
>TRBV5-5|TRBD1|-|TRBJ1-2
TGTGCCAGCAGCTTGGGGGGACAGATTTATGGCTACACCTTC
CASSLGGQIYGYTF
>TRBV4-2|TRBD1|-|TRBJ1-5
TGTGCCAGCAGCCAAGACCCAGGGGGAATTCAGCCCCAGCATTTT
CASSQDPGGIQPQHF
>TRBV10-3|TRBD1|-|TRBJ1-2
TGTGCCATCAGTGAGGGACAGGGAGTGGGTGGCTACACCTTC
CAISEGQGVGGYTF
>TRBV29-1|TRBD1|-|TRBJ1-4
TGCAGCGCTAGACAGGGGGCAAGTAATGAAAAACTGTTTTTT
CSARQGASNEKLFF
>TRBV15|TRBD1|-|TRBJ2-1
TGTGCCACCAGCAGAGACCGGGACAGGGCCTACAATGAGCAGTTCTTC
CATSRDRDRAYNEQFF
>TRBV6-1|-|-|TRBJ1-5
TGTGCCAGCAGTGAAGAGGGGTTGAGCAATCAGCCCCAGCATTTT
CASSEEGLSNQPQHF
>TRBV5-6|TRBD1|-|TRBJ1-1
TGTGCCAGCAGTTCGACAGGGGGCTCCACCTCGCGCGCTTTCTTT
CASSSTGGSTSRAFF
>TRBV4-3|TRBD1|-|TRBJ1-2
TGCGCCAGCAGCCAAGTTTTGGGACAGGACTATGGCTACACCTTC
CASSQVLGQDYGYTF
>TRBV18|-|-|TRBJ1-3
TGTGCCAGCTCACCCCCGACACTCTCTGGAAACACCATATATTTT
CASSPPTLSGNTIYF
>TRBV7-2|-|-|TRBJ1-6
TGTGCCAGCAGCTTAGCTGGAGGGACTGGTAATTCACCCCTCCACTTT
CASSLAGGTGNSPLHF
>TRBV7-2|-|-|TRBJ2-1
TGTGCCAGCGGCAGCATGGGGGGACGCTACAATGAGCAGTTCTTC
CASGSMGGRYNEQFF
>TRBV11-2|TRBD1|-|TRBJ1-5
TGTGCCAGCAGCTCCTTGACAGGGTATAGCAATCAGCCCCAGCATTTT
CASSSLTGYSNQPQHF
>TRBV2|TRBD2|-|TRBJ2-1
TGTGCCAGCGGACGGGAGGGACACAATGAGCAGTTCTTC
CASGREGHNEQFF
>TRBV6-6|TRBD2|-|TRBJ2-7
TGTGCCAGCAGCCCGCGACTAGCCGCCTACGAGCAGTACTTC
CASSPRLAAYEQYF
>TRBV11-2|-|-|TRBJ2-5
TGTGCCAGCAGCCGTCTCAGGCAAGAGACCCAGTACTTC
CASSRLRQETQYF
>TRBV6-6|-|-|TRBJ2-4
TGTGCCAGCAGTTACAGGACAGCAGTTAACCAAAACATTCAGTACTTC
CASSYRTAVNQNIQYF
>TRBV7-3|TRBD2|-|TRBJ2-3
TGTGCCAGCAGCCCCCGACGCGGGGGGCTCACAGATACGCAGTATTTT
CASSPRRGGLTDTQYF
>TRBV7-9|-|-|TRBJ2-1
TGTGCCAGCAGCTTGGAAGGGGCATTCTACAATGAGCAGTTCTTC
CASSLEGAFYNEQFF
>TRBV4-2|TRBD2|-|TRBJ2-1
TGTGCCAGCAGCCAAGATGCGGGGACTACCATCCATGAGCAGTTCTTC
CASSQDAGTTIHEQFF
>TRBV5-6|-|-|TRBJ1-4
TGTGCCAGCAGCCTCGGAGGGACGGGAGAAAAACTGTTTTTT
CASSLGGTGEKLFF
>TRBV10-3|TRBD1|-|TRBJ2-1
TGTGCCATCAGTCTGGGACCGGGACAGGCAGCGGATGAGCAGTTCTTC
CAISLGPGQAADEQFF